These 5 T cell receptor beta chains originate from one sample sequenced in a study of cytomegalovirus exposure and HLA in healthy donors. PCR employed 60 Vbeta and 13 Jbeta primers. Data came from immunoSEQ multiplex PCR; TCRdb stores just in-frame clones and leaves some out. The sample records about 160,000 clones, roughly 85% being singletons. The sample taken for sequencing was PBMCs. The receptors stem from a woman aged 30 to 39 in good health and CMV-seronegative.

The chain combines TRBV29-1 with TRBJ2-5, with 9 bases identical to TRBD1. CDR1 SQVTM and CDR2 ANQGSEA come from the germline V gene. The CDR3 sequence is 14 residues long. With 5 bases clipped from V and 5 bases from J, the junction kept 9 bases outside the gene matches. CDR3 DNA sequence: TGCAGCGTTTCCATTACAGGGGGCCGGGAGACCCAGTACTTC. Translation gives CSVSITGGRETQYF.

The chain employs TRBV9 and TRBJ1-2, with 7 bases lining up with TRBD1. Trimming removed 4 bases from V and 8 bases from J; junction bases left unmatched: 14. The CDR3 runs to 15 residues. CDR1 is SGDLS and CDR2 is YYNGEE in the germline V gene. CDR3 sequence: CASSSPGQVLGGYTF. DNA for the CDR3: TGTGCCAGCAGCTCTCCAGGACAGGTCTTGGGAGGCTACACCTTC.

V and J are TRBV6-5 and TRBJ1-5, with 7 bases identical to TRBD1. V lost 5 bases to trimming and J lost 2 bases; unmatched junction nucleotides: 6. Germline V gene sequence: CDR1 MNHEY, CDR2 SVGAGI. This CDR3 spans 15 amino acids. DNA for the CDR3: TGTGCCAGCAGTCGACAGGGACGAGGCAATCAGCCCCAGCATTTT. Its protein is CASSRQGRGNQPQHF.

The rearrangement links TRBV5-1 to TRBJ2-5; 7 bases map to TRBD1. Looked up from germline, CDR1 is SGHRS and CDR2 is YFSETQ. This CDR3 comprises 15 residues. Losses at the gene ends were 4 bases for V and 2 bases for J; bases not matched to a gene: 8. Here the CDR3 reads CASSAGTALQETQYF. The CDR3, as DNA: TGCGCCAGCAGCGCCGGGACAGCCCTTCAAGAGACCCAGTACTTC.

The CDR3, as DNA: TGTGCCAGCATTGGACTAGCGGGAGTAAATGAGCAGTTCTTC. Its protein product is CASIGLAGVNEQFF. This chain connects TRBV27 to TRBJ2-1; 13 bases are a match to TRBD2. There are 14 residues in the CDR3. The V segment lost 7 bases and the J segment 7 bases; nucleotides outside the gene matches: 4. Per the germline V gene, CDR1 is MNHEY and CDR2 is SMNVEV (reference sequence).